This is a list of T cell receptor beta chains from one sample in a study of T-cell reconstitution after alpha-beta-depleted transplantation in children. TCRdb redid the calling of the PCR reads with MiXCR, one entry per CDR3 protein. The table lists more than 400,000 distinct CDR3 sequences, around 10% of them singletons. The material was PBMCs, mostly from graft donor cells, obtained 180 days after TCRalphabeta/CD19-depleted stem cell transplant. These receptors all stem from a female patient aged 2 to 10 who had a stem cell transplant for aplastic anemia, so the T cells may come from the graft donor. Both conserved end residues are part of each CDR3. Only some rows state a clone size, as once, few, many or a class for expanded clones.

j_call clone_size v_call cdr3_aa
TRBJ2-2 once TRBV14 CASSPDRGFGELFF
TRBJ1-5 few TRBV7-8 CASSLAGQGSHQPQHF
TRBJ1-2 few TRBV19 CASPLTGTNYGYTF
TRBJ2-2 - TRBV7-2 CASSATSGGAVTGELFF
TRBJ2-5 - TRBV27 CASSAGRGNDRETQYF
TRBJ2-7 few TRBV7-8 CASRPAGTSGSYEQYF
TRBJ2-1 - TRBV6-2/TRBV6-3 CASSYPRAGVGNEQFF
TRBJ2-5 - TRBV9 CASSVATMGTSGQETQYF
TRBJ2-1 few TRBV5-1 CASSLVSSGRVDFGYYNEQFF
TRBJ2-5 - TRBV11-2 CASSQVRLAGGPGTQYF
TRBJ2-5 - TRBV28 CASSSPSQGETQYF
TRBJ2-3 - TRBV7-3 CASSLDGGRAPDTQYF
TRBJ2-7 few TRBV11-1 CASSFRPGLAAYEQYF
TRBJ2-5 few TRBV7-9 CASSQSGTAKTQYF
TRBJ2-2 - TRBV20-1 CSARSGQRNTGELFF
TRBJ1-1 few TRBV12-3/TRBV12-4 CASRSGRQATAFF
TRBJ1-1 - TRBV18 CASSPLAPNTEAFF
TRBJ2-1 - TRBV18 CASSPRLAEDNEQFF
TRBJ2-4 - TRBV15 CATLEKGAKNIQYF
TRBJ1-2 - TRBV10-2 CASSDPGVDYGYTF
TRBJ1-1 - TRBV6-2/TRBV6-3 CASSYGGWSTEAFF
TRBJ2-7 many TRBV15 CATSSGVPGEQYF
TRBJ1-6 many TRBV12-5 CASGLVFHGWNSPLHF
TRBJ2-2 few TRBV15 CATSRRTGWVNTGELFF
TRBJ2-7 many TRBV4-3 CASSQDVLSPREQYF
TRBJ2-2 few TRBV6-2/TRBV6-3 CASRLPLPGLAPGELFF
TRBJ2-7 - TRBV7-2 CASRIPGQSYYEQYF
TRBJ2-7 many TRBV10-3 CAISFPGNYEQYF
TRBJ2-3 few TRBV18 CASGLSTDTQYF
TRBJ2-1 few TRBV14 CASSQIAGSLSEQFF
TRBJ2-7 many TRBV11-2 CASSPNLRDAKQYF
TRBJ2-3 few TRBV5-1 CATRLAVHTDTQYF
TRBJ2-5 many TRBV19 CASSPRQFQETQYF
TRBJ1-5 many TRBV7-8 CASSYATGDSNQPQHF
TRBJ2-7 few TRBV6-1 CASSERRQGLYEQYF
TRBJ2-6 - TRBV24-1 CATSGGANVLTF
TRBJ2-3 few TRBV5-8 CASSLAWAPRLSRRTDTQYF
TRBJ2-1 once TRBV20-1 CSARVILAGVSYNEQFF
TRBJ2-1 - TRBV12-3/TRBV12-4 CASSPRLAGGSYNEQFF
TRBJ2-3 few TRBV2 CASRQRESTDTQYF
TRBJ2-5 few TRBV5-1 CASSRAGVQETQYF
TRBJ1-1 - TRBV5-1 CANSLARGTEAFF
TRBJ1-2 few TRBV4-2 CASSHFGRDGNYGYTF
TRBJ2-5 - TRBV20-1 CSGRSHGGVETQYF